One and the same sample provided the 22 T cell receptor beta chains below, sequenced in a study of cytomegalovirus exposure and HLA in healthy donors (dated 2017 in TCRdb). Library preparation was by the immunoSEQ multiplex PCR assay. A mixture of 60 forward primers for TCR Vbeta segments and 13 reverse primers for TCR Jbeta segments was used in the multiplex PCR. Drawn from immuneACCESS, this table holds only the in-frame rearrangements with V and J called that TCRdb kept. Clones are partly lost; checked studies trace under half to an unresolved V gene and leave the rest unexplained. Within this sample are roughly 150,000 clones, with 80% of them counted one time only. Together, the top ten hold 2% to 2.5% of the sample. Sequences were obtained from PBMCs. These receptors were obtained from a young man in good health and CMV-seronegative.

The DNA of the CDR3 is TGTGCCAGCAGCCGGGGAGGGCCGGGCACAGATACGCAGTATTTT. Its protein product is CASSRGGPGTDTQYF. The gene calls are TRBV5-4 and TRBJ2-3; 7 bases are a match to TRBD2. The CDR3 extends over 15 amino acids. Unmatched junction bases numbered 6, after V lost 4 bases and J lost 1 base. Germline-derived CDR1 and CDR2 are SGHNT and YYREEE (reference sequence).

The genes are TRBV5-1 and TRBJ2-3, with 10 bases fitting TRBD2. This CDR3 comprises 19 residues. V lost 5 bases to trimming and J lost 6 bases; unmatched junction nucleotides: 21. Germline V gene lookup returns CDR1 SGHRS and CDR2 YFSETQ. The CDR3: CASREHGSSGGILGDTQYF. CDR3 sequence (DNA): TGCGCCAGCAGGGAACATGGGTCTAGCGGGGGCATTCTTGGGGATACGCAGTATTTT.

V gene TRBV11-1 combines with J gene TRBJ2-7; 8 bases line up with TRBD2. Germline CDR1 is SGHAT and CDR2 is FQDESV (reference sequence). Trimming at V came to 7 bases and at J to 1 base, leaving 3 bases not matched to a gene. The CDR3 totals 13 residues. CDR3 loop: CASNRGGSYEQYF. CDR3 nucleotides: TGTGCCAGCAACCGGGGGGGTTCCTACGAGCAGTACTTC. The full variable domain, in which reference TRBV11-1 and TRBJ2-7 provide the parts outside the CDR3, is EAEVAQSPRYKITEKSQAVAFWCDPISGHATLYWYRQILGQGPELLVQFQDESVVDDSQLPKDRFSAERLKGVDSTLKIQPAELGDSAMYLCASNRGGSYEQYFGPGTRLTVT.

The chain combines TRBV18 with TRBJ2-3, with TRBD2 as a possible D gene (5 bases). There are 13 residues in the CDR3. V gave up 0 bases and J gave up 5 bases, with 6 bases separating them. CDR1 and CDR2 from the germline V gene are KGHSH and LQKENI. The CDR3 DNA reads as TGTGCCAGCTCACCACCTCGGGGAGATACGCAGTATTTT. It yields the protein CASSPPRGDTQYF.

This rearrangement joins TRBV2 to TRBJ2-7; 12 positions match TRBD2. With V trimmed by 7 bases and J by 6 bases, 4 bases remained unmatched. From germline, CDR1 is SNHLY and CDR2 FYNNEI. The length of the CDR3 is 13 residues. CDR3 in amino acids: CASTPGLAGEQYF. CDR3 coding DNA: TGTGCCAGCACTCCGGGACTAGCGGGCGAGCAGTACTTC.

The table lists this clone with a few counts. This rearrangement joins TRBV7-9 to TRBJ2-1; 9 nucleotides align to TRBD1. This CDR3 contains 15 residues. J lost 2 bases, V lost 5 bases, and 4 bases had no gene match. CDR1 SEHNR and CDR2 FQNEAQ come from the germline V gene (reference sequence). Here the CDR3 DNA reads TGTGCCAGCAGCCTGGGACAGGGAACCTACAATGAGCAGTTCTTC. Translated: CASSLGQGTYNEQFF.

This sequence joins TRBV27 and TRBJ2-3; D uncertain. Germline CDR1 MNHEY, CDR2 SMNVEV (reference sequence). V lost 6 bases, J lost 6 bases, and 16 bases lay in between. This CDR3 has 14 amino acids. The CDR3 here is CASSPYELMDTQYF. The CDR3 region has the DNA TGTGCCAGCAGCCCTTACGAGCTAATGGATACGCAGTATTTT.

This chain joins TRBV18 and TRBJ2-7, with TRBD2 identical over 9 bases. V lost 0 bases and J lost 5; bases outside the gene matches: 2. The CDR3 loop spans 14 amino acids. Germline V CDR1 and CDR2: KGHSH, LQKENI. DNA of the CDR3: TGTGCCAGCTCACCACCGGGACTAGCCAACGAGCAGTACTTC. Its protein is CASSPPGLANEQYF.

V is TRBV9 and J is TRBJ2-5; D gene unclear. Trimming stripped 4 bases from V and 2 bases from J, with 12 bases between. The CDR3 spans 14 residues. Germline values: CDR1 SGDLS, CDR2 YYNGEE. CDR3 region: CASSPHRGQETQYF. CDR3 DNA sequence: TGTGCCAGCAGCCCGCATCGAGGTCAAGAGACCCAGTACTTC.

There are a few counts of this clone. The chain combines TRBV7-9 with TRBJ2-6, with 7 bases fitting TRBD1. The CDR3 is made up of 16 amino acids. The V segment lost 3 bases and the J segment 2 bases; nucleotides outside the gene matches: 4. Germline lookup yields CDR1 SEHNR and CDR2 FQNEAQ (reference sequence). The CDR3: CASSFPGGAGANVLTF. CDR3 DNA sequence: TGTGCCAGCAGCTTCCCAGGGGGTGCTGGGGCCAACGTCCTGACTTTC.

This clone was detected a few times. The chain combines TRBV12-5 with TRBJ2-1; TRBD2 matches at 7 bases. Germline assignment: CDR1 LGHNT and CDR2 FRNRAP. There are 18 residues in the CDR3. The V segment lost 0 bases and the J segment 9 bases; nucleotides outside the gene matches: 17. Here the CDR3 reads CASGLVVLADLIRSEQFF. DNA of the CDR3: TGTGCTAGTGGTTTGGTAGTTCTAGCGGACCTGATACGGAGTGAGCAGTTCTTC. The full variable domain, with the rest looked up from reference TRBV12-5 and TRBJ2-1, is DARVTQTPRHKVTEMGQEVTMRCQPILGHNTVFWYRQTMMQGLELLAYFRNRAPLDDSGMPKDRFSAEMPDATLATLKIQPSEPRDSAVYFCASGLVVLADLIRSEQFFGPGTRLTVL.

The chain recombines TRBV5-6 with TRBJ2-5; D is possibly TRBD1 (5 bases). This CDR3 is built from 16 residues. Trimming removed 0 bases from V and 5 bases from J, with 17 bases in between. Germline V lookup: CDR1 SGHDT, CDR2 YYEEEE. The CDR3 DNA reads TGTGCCAGCAGCTTGGATATGAAAAGGGGTCTGGAGACCCAGTACTTC. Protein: CASSLDMKRGLETQYF.

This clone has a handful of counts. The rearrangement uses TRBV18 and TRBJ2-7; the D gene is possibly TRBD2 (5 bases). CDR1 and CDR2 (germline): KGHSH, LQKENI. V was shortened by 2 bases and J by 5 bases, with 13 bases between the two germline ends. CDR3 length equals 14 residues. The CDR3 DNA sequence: TGTGCCAGCTCACCAGGGCTAGCTCTCAACGAGCAGTACTTC. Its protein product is CASSPGLALNEQYF. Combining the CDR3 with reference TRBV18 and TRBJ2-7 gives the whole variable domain NAGVMQNPRHLVRRRGQEARLRCSPMKGHSHVYWYRQLPEEGLKFMVYLQKENIIDESGMPKERFSAEFPKEGPSILRIQQVVRGDSAAYFCASSPGLALNEQYFGPGTRLTVT.

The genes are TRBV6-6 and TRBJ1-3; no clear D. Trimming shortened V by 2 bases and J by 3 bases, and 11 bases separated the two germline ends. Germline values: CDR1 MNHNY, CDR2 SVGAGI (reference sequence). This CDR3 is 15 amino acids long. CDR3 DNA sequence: TGTGCCAGCAGTTACCTCCGACAAGGTGGAAACACCATATATTTT. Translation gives CASSYLRQGGNTIYF.

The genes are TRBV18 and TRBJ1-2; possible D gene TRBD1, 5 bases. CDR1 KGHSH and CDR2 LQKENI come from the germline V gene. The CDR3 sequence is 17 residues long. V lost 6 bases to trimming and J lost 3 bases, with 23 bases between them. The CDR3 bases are TGTGCCAGCTCCCCAATCTCGGGCGGGGCGGAGGACTATGGCTACACCTTC. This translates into CASSPISGGAEDYGYTF.

CDR3 in amino acids: CASSVGRVSVDGYTF. Here the CDR3 DNA reads TGTGCCAGCAGTGTTGGGAGGGTGAGTGTGGATGGCTACACCTTC. V usage is TRBV2 and J usage is TRBJ1-2, with D unresolved. The V end was cut by 4 bases, the J end by 6 bases, with 18 bases between. Germline CDR1 SNHLY, CDR2 FYNNEI. The CDR3 extends over 15 amino acids.

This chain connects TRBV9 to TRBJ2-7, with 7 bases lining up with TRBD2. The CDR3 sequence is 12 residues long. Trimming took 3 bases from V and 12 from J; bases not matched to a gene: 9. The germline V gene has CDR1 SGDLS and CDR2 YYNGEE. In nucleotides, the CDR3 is TGTGCCAGCAGCGCTGCCGCGGGAGTTCGGTACTTC. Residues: CASSAAAGVRYF.

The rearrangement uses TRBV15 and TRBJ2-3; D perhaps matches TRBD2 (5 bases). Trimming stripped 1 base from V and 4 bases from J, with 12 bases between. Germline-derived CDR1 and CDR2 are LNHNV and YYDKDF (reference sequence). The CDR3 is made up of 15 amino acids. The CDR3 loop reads CATSRVTNSPDTQYF. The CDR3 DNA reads TGTGCCACCAGCAGAGTGACTAACTCTCCAGATACGCAGTATTTT.

CDR3 loop: CASSYSIAGTYEQYF. The DNA for the CDR3 is TGTGCCAGCAGTTACTCCATAGCGGGAACCTACGAGCAGTACTTC. The rearrangement uses TRBV6-5 and TRBJ2-7; 8 positions agree with TRBD2. The V gene's germline CDR1 is MNHEY and CDR2 SVGAGI. The CDR3 loop spans 15 amino acids. V was pared by 0 bases and J by 2 bases, with 3 bases of the junction left unmatched.

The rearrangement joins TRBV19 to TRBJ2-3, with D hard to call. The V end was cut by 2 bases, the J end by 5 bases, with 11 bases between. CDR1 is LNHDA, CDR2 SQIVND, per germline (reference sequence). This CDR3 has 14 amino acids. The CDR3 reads CASSISGFRDTQYF. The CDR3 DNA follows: TGTGCCAGTAGTATATCCGGGTTTAGAGATACGCAGTATTTT.

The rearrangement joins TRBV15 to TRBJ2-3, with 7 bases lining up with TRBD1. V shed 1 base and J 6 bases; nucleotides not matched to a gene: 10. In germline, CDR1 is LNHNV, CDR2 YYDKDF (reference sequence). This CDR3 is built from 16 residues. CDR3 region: CATSRATGAPGDTQYF. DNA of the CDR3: TGTGCCACCAGCAGAGCTACAGGGGCCCCGGGGGATACGCAGTATTTT.

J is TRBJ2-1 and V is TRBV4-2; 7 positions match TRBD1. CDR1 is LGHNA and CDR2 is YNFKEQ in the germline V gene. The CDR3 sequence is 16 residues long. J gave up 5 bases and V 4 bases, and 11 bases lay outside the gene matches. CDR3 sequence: CASSRLEGTENNEQFF. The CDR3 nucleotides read TGTGCCAGCAGCCGCCTAGAGGGGACAGAGAACAATGAGCAGTTCTTC.